This note documents a single T cell receptor (beta chain) sequence. TCRdb re-derived calls from the RT-PCR reads in MiXCR, one entry per CDR3 protein. The profile shows hundreds of thousands of distinct CDR3 sequences, more than 13% of them singletons. Trimming at V came to 5 bases and at J to 4 bases, leaving 11 bases not matched to a gene. The CDR3 extends over 17 amino acids. Germline CDR1 reads MNHEY; CDR2 reads SMNVEV (reference sequence). The rearrangement links TRBV27 to TRBJ2-5; 12 nucleotides line up with TRBD2. The sequencing sample was made of memory CD4+ T cells from blood. The origin of this receptor is a female donor in good health, serving as a healthy control. This chain's CDR3 is CASSPGLAGIGRETQYF. CDR3 sequence (DNA): TGTGCCAGCAGTCCTGGACTAGCGGGAATCGGGAGAGAGACCCAGTACTTC.